The 12 T cell receptor beta chains presented below share a single source sample, sequenced in a study of blood T cell repertoires in COVID-19. Repertoires were generated with immunoSEQ multiplex PCR, while TCRdb's copy carries only in-frame clones and drops some. The sample contains 110,000 to 150,000 clones, about 90% of which appear only once. Source material: peripheral blood. Source of these receptors: a woman in her sixties or seventies with acute or convalescent COVID-19.

The gene calls are TRBV5-1 and TRBJ2-2; TRBD2 is a possible D gene (6 bases). Between the trimmed V and J ends, which lost 3 bases and 3 bases, there was a span of 9 bases. Germline V gene data show CDR1 as SGHRS and CDR2 as YFSETQ. The CDR3 runs 14 residues. CDR3 in amino acids: CASSSGTYTGELFF. CDR3 in DNA: TGCGCCAGCAGCTCCGGGACTTACACCGGGGAGCTGTTTTTT.

This clone has at least ten counts. This chain links TRBV4-1 with TRBJ2-1; D is undetermined. Trimming removed 1 base at V and 2 bases at J, with 12 bases between. CDR1 and CDR2 from the germline V gene are MGHRA and YSYEKL. This CDR3 region has 16 residues. CDR3 DNA sequence: TGCGCCAGCAGCCAAGTCAATCTAGTTGCCTACAATGAGCAGTTCTTC. Translation gives CASSQVNLVAYNEQFF.

This clone was counted once. V and J are TRBV5-4 and TRBJ2-3, with a weak D call TRBD2 (5 bases). Germline V lookup: CDR1 SGHNT, CDR2 YYREEE (reference sequence). The CDR3 is 13 residues long. V lost 3 bases to trimming and J lost 3 bases, with 8 bases between them. CDR3 coding DNA: TGTGCCAGCAGCTCCGGGGATACAGATACGCAGTATTTT. It yields the protein CASSSGDTDTQYF.

The chain combines TRBV11-3 with TRBJ1-1, with D perhaps TRBD1 (5 bases). This CDR3 has 16 residues. Germline CDR1 SGHNT, CDR2 YENEEA. V was clipped by 7 bases and J by 6 bases, with 24 bases between them. CDR3 region: CASTSPGALRGAEAFF. The CDR3 region has the DNA TGTGCCAGCACCTCACCCGGGGCCCTCCGGGGGGCTGAAGCTTTCTTT.

Notes on this clone: One junction end disagrees with the germline gene, perhaps due to a read error. The rearrangement links TRBV7-7 to TRBJ2-3, with TRBD1 as a possible D gene (6 bases). Germline V gene sequence: CDR1 SSHAT, CDR2 FNYEAQ (reference sequence). CDR3 size: 14 residues. CDR3 sequence reads: CASSLNRGTDTQYF. For the CDR3, the DNA is TGTGCTAGCAGCTTAAACAGGGGCACAGATACGCAGTATTTT. The full variable domain, in which reference TRBV7-7 and TRBJ2-3 provide the parts outside the CDR3, is GAGVSQSPRYKVTKRGQDVTLRCDPISSHATLYWYQQALGQGPEFLTYFNYEAQPDKSGLPSDRFSAERPEGSISTLTIQRTEQRDSAMYRCASSLNRGTDTQYFGPGTRLTVL.

Only a few counts were recorded for this clone. The chain combines TRBV10-3 with TRBJ1-4, with TRBD1 matching 9 bases. Per the germline V gene, CDR1 is ENHRY and CDR2 is SYGVKD. V trimming: 3 bases; J trimming: 14 bases; junction bases outside the gene matches: 10. The CDR3 runs to 14 residues. The CDR3 spells CAISDQGQGRGLFF. The DNA of the CDR3 is TGTGCCATCAGTGATCAGGGACAGGGCCGAGGGCTGTTTTTT.

This clone occurred once. V and J are TRBV7-2 and TRBJ1-2; D call uncertain. The CDR3 is 13 amino acids. The V gene lost 4 bases and the J gene lost 5 bases, with 11 bases spanning the gap. Germline-derived CDR1 and CDR2 are SGHTA and FQGNSA. CDR3 DNA: TGTGCCAGCAGCTCAGACGACATGTATGGCTACACCTTC. The encoded protein is CASSSDDMYGYTF.

The V and J genes are TRBV7-3 and TRBJ1-2; D unresolved. V lost 6 bases to trimming and J lost 3 bases, with 11 bases between them. There are 13 residues in the CDR3. CDR1 and CDR2 (germline): SGHTA, FQGTGA. The CDR3 DNA reads TGTGCCAGCAGTTTGGGGAGAGACTATGGCTACACCTTC. It specifies CASSLGRDYGYTF.

The CDR3 bases are TGCGCCAGCAGCCAAGATAGGCAGGGCGGCTCACCCCTCCACTTT. Its translation: CASSQDRQGGSPLHF. The rearrangement joins TRBV4-3 to TRBJ1-6; tentative D call: TRBD1 (5 bases). The V end lost 0 bases, the J end lost 10 bases, and 13 bases lay between the germline ends. Germline assignment: CDR1 LGHNA and CDR2 YSLEER. The CDR3 length is 15 residues.

The V and J genes are TRBV3-1 (or the pseudogene TRBV3-2) and TRBJ1-1; maybe TRBD1 (5 bases). V gave up 4 bases and J gave up 6 bases, with 15 bases separating them. Germline V gene lookup returns CDR1 LGHDT and CDR2 YNNKEL (reference sequence). The CDR3 totals 14 residues. The CDR3 sequence is CASSRASGQAEAFF. The DNA of the CDR3 is TGTGCCAGCAGCCGAGCGTCAGGGCAGGCTGAAGCTTTCTTT.

The gene calls are TRBV9 and TRBJ2-5; 7 bases match TRBD2. The CDR3 length is 16 residues. CDR1 and CDR2 (germline): SGDLS, YYNGEE. Trimming took 4 bases from V and 3 from J; bases not matched to a gene: 12. The DNA of the CDR3 is TGTGCCAGCAGCCCCAGCCTTTGGGCGGGGGAAGAGACCCAGTACTTC. This sequence encodes CASSPSLWAGEETQYF.

This chain connects TRBV7-2 to TRBJ1-2, with no clear D. Deletions cut 3 bases from V and 8 bases from J, with 19 bases between. The CDR3 contains 15 residues. Per the germline V gene, CDR1 is SGHTA and CDR2 is FQGNSA. The CDR3 spells CASSLGATELLGYTF. DNA of the CDR3: TGTGCCAGCAGCTTGGGAGCGACGGAACTCCTCGGCTACACCTTC.